This T cell receptor (beta chain) comes out of a study of T-cell reconstitution after alpha-beta-depleted transplantation in children listed by TCRdb under 2016. Regarding the study in general: The study quantitatively tracked T-cell immune reconstitution after TCRalphabeta/CD19-depleted allogeneic hematopoietic cell transplantation in children using TCR repertoire profiling.

The germline V gene sets CDR1 to SGHVS and CDR2 to FNYEAQ. The CDR3 holds 13 amino acids from the cysteine to the phenylalanine. The DNA shown is the 39-base CDR3, in frame from base 1. General findings and caveats noted by the study authors: The apparently early alphabetaT-cell count recovery about two months after transplant was reportedly dependent on only several hundred rapidly expanded clones derived from non-depleted graft cells. Hyperexpanded clone frequencies declined over subsequent months; after one year, T-cell counts and TCRbeta diversity were mostly attributed to newly produced T cells. The high TCRbeta diversity at day 60 in some patients was ascribed to recipient T cells and intrathymic progenitors that had survived conditioning.

The sample's treatment or condition, from its label and the paper: allogeneic hematopoietic cell transplantation with graft depleted of TCRalphabeta T cells and CD19 B cells. TCRalphabeta/CD19-depleted allogeneic hematopoietic cell grafts were given to the transplant recipients, all of whom were children. This clonotype occurred many times. Which antigen it targets is not known. Compared with germline, one end of the junction differs, possibly owing to a read error. The library was obtained by PCR. Sequencing used an Illumina HiSeq 2500. TCR library preparation used molecular barcoding, with unique molecular identifiers applied to normalize quantification of the TCRbeta repertoire. TCRdb took the public reads, trimmed them with fastp at Q25, ran MiXCR for clone calling and kept in-frame beta chains. Every entry covers one CDR3 protein and lists the most common genes and DNA from its rows. Counted in this sample were about 260,000 distinct CDR3 sequences; roughly 8.2% of them appeared once. The ten biggest clones cover 6% to 7% of the sample.

This TCR came from a male patient under 18 who had a stem cell transplant for acute lymphoblastic leukemia, so the T cells may come from the graft donor. Recombination linked TRBV7-6 to TRBJ2-7, with the D gene call left open. The input for sequencing was PBMCs, mostly from graft donor cells, taken 180 days after TCRalphabeta/CD19-depleted stem cell transplant. In nucleotides, the sequence is TGTGTCAGCAGCTTAAGGCACGGCGACGAGCAGTACTTC. Its product reads: CVSSLRHGDEQYF.